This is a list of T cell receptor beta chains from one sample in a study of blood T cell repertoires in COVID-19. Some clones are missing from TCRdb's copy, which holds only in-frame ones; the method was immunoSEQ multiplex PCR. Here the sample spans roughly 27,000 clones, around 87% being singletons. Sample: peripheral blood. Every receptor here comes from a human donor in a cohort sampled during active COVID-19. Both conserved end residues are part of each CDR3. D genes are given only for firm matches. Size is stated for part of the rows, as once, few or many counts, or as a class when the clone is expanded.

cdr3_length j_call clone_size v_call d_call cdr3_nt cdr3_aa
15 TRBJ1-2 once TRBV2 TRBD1 TGTGCCAGCAGTCTCAGACAGGGGGCTTACTATGGCTACACCTTC CASSLRQGAYYGYTF
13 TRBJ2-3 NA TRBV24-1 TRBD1 TGTGCCACCGGACAGGGGGCTACAGATACGCAGTATTTT CATGQGATDTQYF
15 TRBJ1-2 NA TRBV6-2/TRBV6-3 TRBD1 TGTGCCAGCAGCCCGCGGGACAGGATCCTCTATGGCTACACCTTC CASSPRDRILYGYTF
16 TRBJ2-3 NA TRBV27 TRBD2 TGTGCCAGCAGTCCCGCGGGGGGCGGGGGGACAGATACGCAGTATTTT CASSPAGGGGTDTQYF
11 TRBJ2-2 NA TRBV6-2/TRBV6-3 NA TGTGCCAGCAGTTCCCCAGGGGAGCTGTTTTTT CASSSPGELFF
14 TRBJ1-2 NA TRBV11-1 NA TGTGCCAGCAGCTCCCTTGTAGGACAGCCTCCTTACACCTTC CASSSLVGQPPYTF
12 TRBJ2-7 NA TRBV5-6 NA TGTGCCAGCAGCTGGGAGAACTACGAGCAGTACTTC CASSWENYEQYF
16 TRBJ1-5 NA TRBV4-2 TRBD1 TGTGCCAGCAGCCAAGATGGTCAGGGGGGCAATCAGCCCCAGCATTTT CASSQDGQGGNQPQHF
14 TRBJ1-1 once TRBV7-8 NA TGTGCCAGCAGCTTAAGGGGTAGTGACACTGAAGCTTTCTTT CASSLRGSDTEAFF
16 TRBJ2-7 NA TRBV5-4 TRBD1 TGTGCCAGCAGCTCGGCCGCCGGGACAGGGGGATACGAGCAGTACTTC CASSSAAGTGGYEQYF
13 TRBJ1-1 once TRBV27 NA TGTGCCAGCAGTTTGGGGCGGAACACTGAAGCTTTCTTT CASSLGRNTEAFF
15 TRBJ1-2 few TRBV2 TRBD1 TGTGCCAGCAGCCGGGACAGGGAAGTTAACTATGGCTACACCTTC CASSRDREVNYGYTF
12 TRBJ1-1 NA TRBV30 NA TGTGCCTGGAGTGTACGGGGGGAGGAAGCTTTCTTT CAWSVRGEEAFF
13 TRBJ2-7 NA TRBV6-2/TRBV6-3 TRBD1 TGTGCCAGCAGTGGGGACAGTGTCCACGAGCAGTACTTC CASSGDSVHEQYF
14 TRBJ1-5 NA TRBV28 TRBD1 TGTGCCAGCAGCTTAGGGACAGGGAGGCAGCCCCAGCATTTT CASSLGTGRQPQHF
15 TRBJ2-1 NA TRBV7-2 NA TGTGCCAGCAGCACGAACAGGTACACATACAATGAGCAGTTCTTC CASSTNRYTYNEQFF
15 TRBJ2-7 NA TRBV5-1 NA TGCGCCAGCAGCCTACAGACCATGACCTCCTACGAGCAGTACTTC CASSLQTMTSYEQYF
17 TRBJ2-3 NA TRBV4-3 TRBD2 TGCGCCAGCAGCCAAGATCTCGGGGGGGCTGGTAGAGATACGCAGTATTTT CASSQDLGGAGRDTQYF
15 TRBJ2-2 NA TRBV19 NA TGTGCCAGTAGTATATCGCTAGCCAACACCGGGGAGCTGTTTTTT CASSISLANTGELFF
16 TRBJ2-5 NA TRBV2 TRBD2 TGTGCCAGCAGTGGATCCCCCGGGACTAGGGAAGAGACCCAGTACTTC CASSGSPGTREETQYF
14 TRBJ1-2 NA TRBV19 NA TGTGCCAGTAGTATAGGGAGAGGGTCCTATGGCTACACCTTC CASSIGRGSYGYTF
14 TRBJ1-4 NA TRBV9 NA TGTGCCAGCAGCGTCATGGGGGCTAGTGAAAAACTGTTTTTT CASSVMGASEKLFF
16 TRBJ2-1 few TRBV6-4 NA TGTGCCAGCAGTGACTCGACTGCCGGCTCCTACAATGAGCAGTTCTTC CASSDSTAGSYNEQFF
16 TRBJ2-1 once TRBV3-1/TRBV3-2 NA TGTGCCAGCAGCCAAGAATATGGGGAGCGCTACAATGAGCAGTTCTTC CASSQEYGERYNEQFF
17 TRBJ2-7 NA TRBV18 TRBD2 TGTGCCAGCTCACCACGGCCCGTCGGACTAGGGTTGGACGAGCAGTACTTC CASSPRPVGLGLDEQYF
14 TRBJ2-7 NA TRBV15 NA TGTGCCACCAGCAGAGGGCAGGGTTCCTACGAGCAGTACTTC CATSRGQGSYEQYF
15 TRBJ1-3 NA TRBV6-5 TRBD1 TGTGCCAGCAGCAGAGGGGGCGGCTCTGGAAACACCATATATTTT CASSRGGGSGNTIYF
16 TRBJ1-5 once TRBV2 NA TGTGCCAGCAGTGTTCAGGGGCCTAGAAGCAATCAGCCCCAGCATTTT CASSVQGPRSNQPQHF
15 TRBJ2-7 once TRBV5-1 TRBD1 TGCGCCAGCAGCCGATCGGACAGGGCGTCTGGCGAGCAGTACTTC CASSRSDRASGEQYF
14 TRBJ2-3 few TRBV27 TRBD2 TGTGCCAGCAGCGAGCGGGGGTTCACAGATACGCAGTATTTT CASSERGFTDTQYF
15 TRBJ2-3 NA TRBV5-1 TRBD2 TGCGCCAGCAGCGAAGCGGGGACTAGCACAGATACGCAGTATTTT CASSEAGTSTDTQYF
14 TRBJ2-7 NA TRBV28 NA TGTGCCAGCAGTTTAGAGGGGGGGGCCTACGAGCAGTACTTC CASSLEGGAYEQYF
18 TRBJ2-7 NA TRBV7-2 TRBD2 TGTGCCAGCAGCTTAGCGGTCGGGGGGGAAAGGAGGACCTACGAGCAGTACTTC CASSLAVGGERRTYEQYF
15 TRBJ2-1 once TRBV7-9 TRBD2 TGTGCCAGCAGCGACACTAGCGGGGGCTACAATGAGCAGTTCTTC CASSDTSGGYNEQFF
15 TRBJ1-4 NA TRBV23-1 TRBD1 TGCGCCAGCAGTCAATCTGGACAGGGAGGTGAAAAACTGTTTTTT CASSQSGQGGEKLFF
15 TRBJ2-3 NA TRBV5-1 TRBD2 TGCGCCAGCAGCTCTACTAGCGGGAGCACAGATACGCAGTATTTT CASSSTSGSTDTQYF
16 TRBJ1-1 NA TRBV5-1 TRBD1 TGCGCCAGCAGCTTGTCCGGGACAGGCCCGAACACTGAAGCTTTCTTT CASSLSGTGPNTEAFF
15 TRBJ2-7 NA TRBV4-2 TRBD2 TGTGCCAGCAGCCAAGCAACTAGCGGGGGTAACGAGCAGTACTTC CASSQATSGGNEQYF
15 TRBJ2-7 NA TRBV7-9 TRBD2 TGTGCCAGCAGCCCCTTGCGGGGGGGGCCGGACGAGCAGTACTTC CASSPLRGGPDEQYF
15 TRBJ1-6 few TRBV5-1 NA TGCGCCAGCAGCTTGGACAGGGCCTATAATTCACCCCTCCACTTT CASSLDRAYNSPLHF
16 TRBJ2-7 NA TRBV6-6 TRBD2 TGTGCCAGCAGTTATCTAGCGGGGGCCCGCTCCTACGAGCAGTACTTC CASSYLAGARSYEQYF
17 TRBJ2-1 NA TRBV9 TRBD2 TGTGCCAGCAGCGTAGGCACTAGCGGGGGGGCCCGCAATGAGCAGTTCTTC CASSVGTSGGARNEQFF
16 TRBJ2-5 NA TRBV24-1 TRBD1 TGTGCCACCAGTGACTTAGGGACAGGGAATAGGGAGACCCAGTACTTC CATSDLGTGNRETQYF
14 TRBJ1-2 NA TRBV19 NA TGTGCCAGTAGTAAGGTACGGACAGCCTATGGCTACACCTTC CASSKVRTAYGYTF
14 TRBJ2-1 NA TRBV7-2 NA TGTGCCAGCAGCGAGAGGAGATTCTACAATGAGCAGTTCTTC CASSERRFYNEQFF
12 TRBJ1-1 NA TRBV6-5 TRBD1 TGTGCCAGCGGCGACAGGGGCGAGACCCCCTTCTTT CASGDRGETPFF
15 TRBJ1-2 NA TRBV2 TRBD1 TGTGCCAGCAGTGAAGTTGAGGGGGCCGCATATGGCTACACCTTC CASSEVEGAAYGYTF
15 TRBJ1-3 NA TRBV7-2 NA TGTGCCAGCAGCTTAGTCGCAGGGACTGGAAACACCATATATTTT CASSLVAGTGNTIYF
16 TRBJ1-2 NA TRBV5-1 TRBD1 TGCGCCAGCAGCTTCCCTGAAAACCGACAGGGGGGTGGCTACACCTTC CASSFPENRQGGGYTF
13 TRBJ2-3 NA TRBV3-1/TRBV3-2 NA TGTGCCAGCAGCCAGCCCGACTCGGATACGCAGTATTTT CASSQPDSDTQYF
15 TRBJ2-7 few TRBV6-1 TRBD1 TGTGCCAGCAGTGATAGCGGGACAGGGGCCTACGAGCAGTACTTC CASSDSGTGAYEQYF
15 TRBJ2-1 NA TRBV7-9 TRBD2 TGTGCCAGCAGCTTCTTCAGCGGGGGGGACAATGAGCAGTTCTTC CASSFFSGGDNEQFF
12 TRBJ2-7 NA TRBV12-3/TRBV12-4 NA TGTGCCAGCAGTTCTCTCTCCTACGAGCAGTACTTC CASSSLSYEQYF
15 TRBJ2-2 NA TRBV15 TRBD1 TGTGCCACCAGCAGGACAGGGAAGCCCACCGGGGAGCTGTTTTTT CATSRTGKPTGELFF
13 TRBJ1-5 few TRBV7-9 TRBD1 TGTGCCAGCAGCCGGACAGGGGAACAGCCCCAGCATTTT CASSRTGEQPQHF
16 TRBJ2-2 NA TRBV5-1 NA TGCGCCAGCAGCTACGGACAGTCCCCACACACCGGGGAGCTGTTTTTT CASSYGQSPHTGELFF
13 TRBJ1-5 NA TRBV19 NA TGTGCCAGTAGTATAGGCAGGGTTGAGCCCCAGCATTTT CASSIGRVEPQHF
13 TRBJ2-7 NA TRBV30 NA TGTGCCTGGAGTGAGGCGGAACCCTACGAGCAGTACTTC CAWSEAEPYEQYF
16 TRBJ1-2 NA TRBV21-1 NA TGTGCCAGCAGCAAAAGCCCAGGGGGTCGCCCCTATGGCTACACCTTC CASSKSPGGRPYGYTF